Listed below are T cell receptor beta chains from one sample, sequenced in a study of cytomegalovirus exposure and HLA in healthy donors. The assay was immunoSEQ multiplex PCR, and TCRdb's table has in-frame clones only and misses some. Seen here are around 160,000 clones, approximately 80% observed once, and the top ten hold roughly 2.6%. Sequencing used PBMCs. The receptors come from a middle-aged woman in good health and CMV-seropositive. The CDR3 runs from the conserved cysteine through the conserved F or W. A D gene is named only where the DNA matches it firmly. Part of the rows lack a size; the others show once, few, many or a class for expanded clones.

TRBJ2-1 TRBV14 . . CASSQDALSSYNEQFF TGTGCCAGCAGCCAAGATGCCCTGAGCTCCTACAATGAGCAGTTCTTC
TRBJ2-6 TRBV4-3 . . CASSQDEGDRYMRANVLTF TGCGCCAGCAGCCAAGATGAGGGGGACCGTTATATGAGGGCCAACGTCCTGACTTTC
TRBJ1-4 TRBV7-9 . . CASSFGQSNEKLFF TGTGCCAGCAGCTTTGGACAGTCTAATGAAAAACTGTTTTTT
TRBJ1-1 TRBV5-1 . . CASSLGQGWDTEAFF TGCGCCAGCAGCTTGGGTCAGGGGTGGGACACTGAAGCTTTCTTT
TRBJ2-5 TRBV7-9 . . CASSLGSYGRQETQYF TGTGCCAGCAGCTTAGGAAGTTACGGCAGGCAAGAGACCCAGTACTTC
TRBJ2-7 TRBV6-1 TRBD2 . CASSEVPGRGEQYF TGTGCCAGCAGTGAGGTCCCTGGGAGGGGCGAGCAGTACTTC
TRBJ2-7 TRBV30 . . CAASGTPSYEQYF TGTGCCGCCTCGGGGACTCCATCCTACGAGCAGTACTTC
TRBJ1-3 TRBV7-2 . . CASSQPRGTIYF TGTGCCAGCAGCCAACCAAGGGGCACCATATATTTT
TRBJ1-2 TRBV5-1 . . CASSGPTANYGYTF TGCGCCAGCAGCGGCCCCACAGCCAACTATGGCTACACCTTC
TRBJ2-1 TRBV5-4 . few CASSRKDSGVNEQFF TGTGCCAGCAGCCGTAAGGACTCCGGGGTCAATGAGCAGTTCTTC
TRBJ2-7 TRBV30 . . CAWSVPSRGPYEQYF TGTGCCTGGAGTGTACCTAGCAGGGGTCCCTACGAGCAGTACTTC
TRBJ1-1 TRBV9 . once CASSGRTDRVTEAFF TGTGCCAGCAGCGGGAGGACAGATAGGGTCACTGAAGCTTTCTTT
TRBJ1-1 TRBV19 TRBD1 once CASSFPDREATEAFF TGTGCCAGTAGTTTCCCGGACAGGGAGGCCACTGAAGCTTTCTTT
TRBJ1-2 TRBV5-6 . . CASSLRGIGKAFYGYTF TGTGCCAGCAGCTTGAGGGGGATAGGGAAGGCCTTCTATGGCTACACCTTC
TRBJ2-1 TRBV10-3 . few CAISQRGQGNEQFF TGTGCCATCAGCCAGCGGGGCCAGGGGAATGAGCAGTTCTTC
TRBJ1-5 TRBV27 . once CASSLDTRNQPQHF TGTGCCAGCAGTTTGGACACGCGCAATCAGCCCCAGCATTTT
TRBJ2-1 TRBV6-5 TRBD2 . CASCFRAGGYNEQFF TGTGCCAGCTGCTTCCGAGCGGGAGGCTACAATGAGCAGTTCTTC
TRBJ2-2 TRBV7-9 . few CASRPQDSGSSGELFF TGTGCCAGCAGGCCCCAAGATAGCGGATCTTCCGGGGAGCTGTTTTTT
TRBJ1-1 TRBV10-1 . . CASSENMNTEAFF TGCGCCAGCAGTGAGAACATGAACACTGAAGCTTTCTTT
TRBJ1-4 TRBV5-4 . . CASSLGGGPNEKLFF TGTGCCAGCAGCTTGGGGGGGGGCCCGAATGAAAAACTGTTTTTT
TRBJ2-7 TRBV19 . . CASSRQVNTYEQYF TGTGCCAGTAGTCGACAGGTGAACACCTACGAGCAGTACTTC
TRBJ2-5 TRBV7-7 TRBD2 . CASSPPGLAGQETQYF TGTGCCAGCAGCCCCCCGGGACTAGCGGGTCAAGAGACCCAGTACTTC
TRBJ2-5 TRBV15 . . CATSRGGGTQETQYF TGTGCCACCAGCAGAGGAGGCGGTACCCAAGAGACCCAGTACTTC
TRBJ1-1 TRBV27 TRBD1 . CASSLSGTEYAEAFF TGTGCCAGCAGTTTATCCGGGACAGAGTACGCTGAAGCTTTCTTT
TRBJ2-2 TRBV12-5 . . CASGLNAGVATGELFF TGTGCTAGTGGTTTGAACGCCGGGGTCGCCACCGGGGAGCTGTTTTTT
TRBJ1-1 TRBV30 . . CAWVRGNTEAFF TGTGCCTGGGTCCGGGGAAACACTGAAGCTTTCTTT
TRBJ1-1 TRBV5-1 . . CASSSGRENTEAFF TGCGCCAGCAGCTCTGGACGGGAGAACACTGAAGCTTTCTTT
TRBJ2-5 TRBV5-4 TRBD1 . CASTVQGLGETQYF TGTGCCAGCACCGTACAGGGGCTTGGGGAGACCCAGTACTTC
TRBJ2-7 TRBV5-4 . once CASSPSQGHEQYF TGTGCCAGCAGCCCATCACAGGGCCACGAGCAGTACTTC
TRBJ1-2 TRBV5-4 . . CASSWETGNYGYTF TGTGCCAGCAGTTGGGAAACGGGGAACTATGGCTACACCTTC
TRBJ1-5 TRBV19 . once CASRGLGSGSNQPQHF TGTGCCAGTAGGGGCCTGGGGTCGGGGAGCAATCAGCCCCAGCATTTT
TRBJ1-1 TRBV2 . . CASSETGNTEAFF TGTGCCAGCAGTGAGACGGGGAACACTGAAGCTTTCTTT
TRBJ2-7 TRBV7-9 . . CSSSPRVAGREQYF TGTTCCAGCAGCCCTAGGGTCGCGGGGCGCGAGCAGTACTTC
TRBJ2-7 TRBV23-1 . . CARGRWSHEQYF TGCGCCCGGGGGAGGTGGTCCCACGAGCAGTACTTC
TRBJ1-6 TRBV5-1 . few CASSLTTYNSPLHF TGCGCCAGCAGCTTGACAACCTATAATTCACCCCTCCACTTT
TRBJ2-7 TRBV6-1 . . CASSEYQGLSYEQYF TGTGCCAGCAGTGAATATCAGGGTCTCTCCTACGAGCAGTACTTC
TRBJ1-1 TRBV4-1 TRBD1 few CASSQGTGSETEAFF TGCGCCAGCAGCCAAGGGACAGGGAGTGAGACTGAAGCTTTCTTT
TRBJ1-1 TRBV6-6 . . CASSYHEANTEAFF TGTGCCAGCAGTTACCATGAGGCTAACACTGAAGCTTTCTTT
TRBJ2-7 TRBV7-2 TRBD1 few CASSPRDSDYEQYF TGTGCCAGCAGCCCCCGGGACAGCGACTACGAGCAGTACTTC
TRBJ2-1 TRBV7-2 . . CASSRTGSYNEQFF TGTGCCAGCAGCCGAACCGGGAGTTACAATGAGCAGTTCTTC
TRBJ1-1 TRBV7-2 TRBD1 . CASGTGVNTEAFF TGTGCCAGCGGAACAGGGGTGAACACTGAAGCTTTCTTT
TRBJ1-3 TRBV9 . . CASSAADLLGNTIYF TGTGCCAGCAGCGCCGCGGATTTGCTTGGAAACACCATATATTTT
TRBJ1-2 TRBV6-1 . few CASSETSYYGYTF TGTGCCAGCAGTGAAACCAGTTACTATGGCTACACCTTC
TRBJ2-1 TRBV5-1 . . CASSLSGASSYNEQFF TGCGCCAGCAGCTTGTCTGGGGCTAGCTCCTACAATGAGCAGTTCTTC
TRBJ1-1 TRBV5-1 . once CASSLDGGIGKAFF TGCGCCAGCAGCTTGGATGGGGGGATAGGGAAAGCTTTCTTT
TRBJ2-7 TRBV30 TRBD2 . CAWTPGLAGGPMQYF TGTGCCTGGACCCCAGGACTAGCGGGAGGGCCAATGCAGTACTTC
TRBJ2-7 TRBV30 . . CAWSVRGWRGYEQYF TGTGCCTGGAGTGTACGCGGGTGGCGGGGATACGAGCAGTACTTC
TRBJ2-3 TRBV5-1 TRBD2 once CASSLSSGGVIDTQYF TGCGCCAGCAGCTTGTCTAGCGGGGGGGTGATAGATACGCAGTATTTT
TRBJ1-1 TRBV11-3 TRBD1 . CASSLGQGRGNTEAFF TGTGCCAGCAGCTTAGGACAGGGTAGGGGGAACACTGAAGCTTTCTTT
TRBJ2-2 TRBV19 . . CASRRTTKELFF TGTGCCAGTAGACGGACAACGAAGGAGCTGTTTTTT
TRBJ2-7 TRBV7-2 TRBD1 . CASSSTPGQGDEQYF TGTGCCAGCAGCTCAACTCCGGGACAGGGAGACGAGCAGTACTTC
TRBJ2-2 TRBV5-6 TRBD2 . CASSLGAGDTGELFF TGTGCCAGCAGCTTGGGGGCGGGGGACACCGGGGAGCTGTTTTTT
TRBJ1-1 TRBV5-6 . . CASSLWGDRTEAFF TGTGCCAGCAGCTTGTGGGGGGATCGCACTGAAGCTTTCTTT
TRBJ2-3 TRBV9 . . CASSVVGLSFTDTQYF TGTGCCAGCAGCGTAGTGGGACTTTCCTTCACAGATACGCAGTATTTT
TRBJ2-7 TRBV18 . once CASSPGGGEQYF TGTGCCAGCTCACCAGGCGGAGGAGAGCAGTACTTC
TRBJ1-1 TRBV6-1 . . CASRVRGSGTEAFF TGTGCCAGCAGAGTGAGGGGGTCGGGCACTGAAGCTTTCTTT
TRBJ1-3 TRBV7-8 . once CASSAGGGASGNTIYF TGTGCCAGCAGCGCCGGGGGAGGGGCTAGTGGAAACACCATATATTTT